The next 3 T cell receptor beta chains were all read from a single sample in a study of T cell repertoires in cytomegalovirus infection. Via MiXCR, TCRdb re-called the reads, giving one row per CDR3 protein. The top ten hold 13% of the sample, which has a few hundred thousand distinct CDR3 sequences, approximately 26% seen once. Sequencing used PBMCs. The source is a human donor in good health (CMV status not recorded). Some clones in this sample may be carry-over from other donors' samples.

The sample holds a few counts of this clonotype. The rearrangement uses TRBV19 and TRBJ2-5; D gene uncertain. With 6 bases removed from V and 5 bases from J, the gap between germline ends came to 7 bases. This CDR3 has 11 amino acids. The germline CDR1 and CDR2 sequences are LNHDA and SQIVND (reference sequence). The CDR3 is CASRISETQYF. CDR3 DNA sequence: TGTGCCAGTAGGATAAGCGAGACCCAGTACTTC.

This clonotype was seen a handful of times. The chain is built from TRBV19 and TRBJ1-2; 11 positions agree with TRBD1. V was pared by 2 bases and J by 6 bases, with 5 bases of the junction left unmatched. CDR3 length equals 15 residues. The germline V gene has CDR1 LNHDA and CDR2 SQIVND (reference sequence). The CDR3 loop reads CASSITDRGRDGYTF. The CDR3 DNA reads TGTGCCAGTAGTATAACGGACAGGGGGCGTGATGGCTACACCTTC.

In its sample, this clonotype was seen a few times. The CDR3 DNA reads as TGCGCCAGCAGCCAAGTTACAAGTGGGACAAGCACAGATACGCAGTATTTT. Translation gives CASSQVTSGTSTDTQYF. The chain is built from TRBV4-1 and TRBJ2-3; perhaps TRBD1 as D (6 bases). The CDR3 consists of 17 residues. V lost 1 base and J 0 bases, leaving 14 bases between the germline ends. Germline CDR1 is MGHRA and CDR2 is YSYEKL.